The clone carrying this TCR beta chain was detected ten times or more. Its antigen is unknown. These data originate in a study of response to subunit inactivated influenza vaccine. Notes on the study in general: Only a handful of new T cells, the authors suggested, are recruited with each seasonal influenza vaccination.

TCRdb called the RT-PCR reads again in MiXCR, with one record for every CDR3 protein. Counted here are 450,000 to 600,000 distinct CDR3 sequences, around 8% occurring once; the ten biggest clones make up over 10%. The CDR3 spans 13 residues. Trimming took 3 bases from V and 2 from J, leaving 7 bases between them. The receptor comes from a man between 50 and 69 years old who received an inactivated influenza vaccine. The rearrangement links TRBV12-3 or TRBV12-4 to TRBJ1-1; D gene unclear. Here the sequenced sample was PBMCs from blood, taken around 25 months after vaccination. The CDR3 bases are TGTGCCAGCAGTTTGGTACTCAACACTGAAGCTTTCTTT. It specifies CASSLVLNTEAFF.